This is a list of T cell receptor beta chains from one sample in a study of T-cell reconstitution after alpha-beta-depleted transplantation in children. Each CDR3 protein gets one entry after TCRdb re-called the PCR reads with MiXCR. The table shows hundreds of thousands of distinct CDR3 sequences, with around 13% occurring only once. The material was PBMCs, obtained before TCRalphabeta/CD19-depleted stem cell transplant. All receptors derive from a girl aged 2 to 9 with congenital amegakaryocytic thrombocytopenia, due to receive a stem cell transplant. The CDR3 runs from the conserved cysteine through the conserved F or W. Fields, in order: J gene, D gene, V gene, clone size, CDR3 DNA, CDR3 protein. A D gene is named only where the DNA matches it firmly. Size is omitted from some rows. Given values are once, few, many or a class for expanded clones.

j_gene: TRBJ1-3; d_gene: -; v_gene: TRBV29-1; abundance: many; CDR3nt: TGCAGCGTTGAACACAGGGCGGGTGGAAACACCATATATTTT; CDR3aa: CSVEHRAGGNTIYF
j_gene: TRBJ2-7; d_gene: TRBD1; v_gene: TRBV10-3; abundance: many; CDR3nt: TGTGCCACTTCCGACAGGGCTGCCGACGAGCAGTACTTC; CDR3aa: CATSDRAADEQYF
j_gene: TRBJ2-7; d_gene: TRBD2; v_gene: TRBV12-3/TRBV12-4; abundance: few; CDR3nt: TGTGCCAGCAGTTGGCGCCTAGCGGGTAACTACGAGCAGTACTTC; CDR3aa: CASSWRLAGNYEQYF
j_gene: TRBJ2-7; d_gene: TRBD2; v_gene: TRBV12-3/TRBV12-4; abundance: few; CDR3nt: TGTGCCAGCATGAAAACGGGGCTAGCGGAATTCTCCTACGAGCAGTACTTC; CDR3aa: CASMKTGLAEFSYEQYF
j_gene: TRBJ2-5; d_gene: -; v_gene: TRBV30; abundance: few; CDR3nt: TGTGCCTGGGGACGGGACCGATTGCAAGAGACCCAGTACTTC; CDR3aa: CAWGRDRLQETQYF
j_gene: TRBJ1-2; d_gene: -; v_gene: TRBV7-9; abundance: many; CDR3nt: TGTGCCAGCAGCTCAACCACCAAGGGCTATGGCTACACCTTC; CDR3aa: CASSSTTKGYGYTF
j_gene: TRBJ1-2; d_gene: -; v_gene: TRBV29-1; abundance: many; CDR3nt: TGCAGCGTGGGGGAGACAGCACACTATGGCTACACCTTC; CDR3aa: CSVGETAHYGYTF
j_gene: TRBJ1-4; d_gene: TRBD1; v_gene: TRBV20-1; abundance: few; CDR3nt: TGCAGTGCCGCCCGACAGGGCGGTCGCGAAAAACTGTTTTTT; CDR3aa: CSAARQGGREKLFF
j_gene: TRBJ2-7; d_gene: -; v_gene: TRBV20-1; abundance: many; CDR3nt: TGCAGTGCTAGGGGGTCGGACGTCCACTCCTCCTACGAGCAGTACTTC; CDR3aa: CSARGSDVHSSYEQYF
j_gene: TRBJ1-5; d_gene: -; v_gene: TRBV25-1; abundance: few; CDR3nt: TGTGCCAGCAGTGAATATGGAGAGCCCCAGCATTTT; CDR3aa: CASSEYGEPQHF
j_gene: TRBJ1-1; d_gene: -; v_gene: TRBV6-1; abundance: many; CDR3nt: TGTGCCAGCGGTGTCACTTGGGACACTGAAGCTTTCTTT; CDR3aa: CASGVTWDTEAFF
j_gene: TRBJ2-3; d_gene: -; v_gene: TRBV7-2; abundance: many; CDR3nt: TGTGCCAGCGCCGGGACTTCTAGCACAGATACGCAGTATTTT; CDR3aa: CASAGTSSTDTQYF
j_gene: TRBJ1-2; d_gene: -; v_gene: TRBV30; abundance: few; CDR3nt: TGTGCCGGCCAAGCTGGCCGGGGCTATGGCTACACCTTC; CDR3aa: CAGQAGRGYGYTF
j_gene: TRBJ1-1; d_gene: TRBD1; v_gene: TRBV5-1; abundance: few; CDR3nt: TGCGCCAGCAGCCCGCCAGGGGGTCTCACTGAAGCTTTCTTT; CDR3aa: CASSPPGGLTEAFF
j_gene: TRBJ2-5; d_gene: TRBD2; v_gene: TRBV28; abundance: -; CDR3nt: TGTGCCAGCAGCCTGGTCGGGACTAGCGGGTTTGGAGAGACCCAGTACTTC; CDR3aa: CASSLVGTSGFGETQYF
j_gene: TRBJ2-6; d_gene: TRBD1; v_gene: TRBV7-8; abundance: -; CDR3nt: TGTGCCAGCAGCTTATTTCGGACAGGGGGCTCTGGGGCCAACGTCCTGACTTTC; CDR3aa: CASSLFRTGGSGANVLTF
j_gene: TRBJ1-2; d_gene: -; v_gene: TRBV5-5; abundance: -; CDR3nt: TGTGCCAGCAGCCGAGGGTGGGATCAGGTCTATGGCTACACCTTC; CDR3aa: CASSRGWDQVYGYTF
j_gene: TRBJ2-7; d_gene: -; v_gene: TRBV20-1; abundance: -; CDR3nt: TGCTGTGCTAGTATCCAGCGACCTGGTAACACCTACGAGCAGTACTTC; CDR3aa: CCASIQRPGNTYEQYF
j_gene: TRBJ2-4; d_gene: TRBD1; v_gene: TRBV4-1; abundance: few; CDR3nt: TGCGCCAGCAGCCAAATAAGGGACAGGGTGGCCAAAAACATTCAGTACTTC; CDR3aa: CASSQIRDRVAKNIQYF
j_gene: TRBJ2-3; d_gene: TRBD2; v_gene: TRBV5-6; abundance: few; CDR3nt: TGTGCCAGCAGCCAACTAGCGGGAGCCACAGATACGCAGTATTTT; CDR3aa: CASSQLAGATDTQYF
j_gene: TRBJ1-6; d_gene: -; v_gene: TRBV20-1; abundance: many; CDR3nt: TGCAGTGCTATTCCAGGGACCGACTCACCCCTCCACTTT; CDR3aa: CSAIPGTDSPLHF
j_gene: TRBJ1-5; d_gene: -; v_gene: TRBV4-1; abundance: many; CDR3nt: TGCGCCAGCAGCCAAGATCGGTCCGGTAATCAGCCCCAGCATTTT; CDR3aa: CASSQDRSGNQPQHF
j_gene: TRBJ2-7; d_gene: TRBD2; v_gene: TRBV10-2; abundance: few; CDR3nt: TGCGCCAGCAGTGATCCTAGCGGGAGGGGCTCCTACGAGCAGTACTTC; CDR3aa: CASSDPSGRGSYEQYF
j_gene: TRBJ2-7; d_gene: -; v_gene: TRBV12-3/TRBV12-4; abundance: many; CDR3nt: TGTGCCAGCAGCCCCCCAGGCTACGAGCAGTACTTC; CDR3aa: CASSPPGYEQYF
j_gene: TRBJ1-5; d_gene: TRBD1; v_gene: TRBV20-1; abundance: many; CDR3nt: TGCAGTGCTGAATCCGGGACAGGGGGTTGGGTCAATCAGCCCCAGCATTTT; CDR3aa: CSAESGTGGWVNQPQHF
j_gene: TRBJ2-5; d_gene: -; v_gene: TRBV2; abundance: -; CDR3nt: TGTGCCAGCAGTGGCGATAGGCTGGAGACCCAGTACTTC; CDR3aa: CASSGDRLETQYF
j_gene: TRBJ1-2; d_gene: -; v_gene: TRBV12-3/TRBV12-4; abundance: many; CDR3nt: TGTGCCAGCAGTTTAGCGACGGCGGGAAACTATGGCTACACCTTC; CDR3aa: CASSLATAGNYGYTF